The present TCR beta chain was sequenced within a study of blood T cell repertoires in COVID-19. Clones were read by immunoSEQ multiplex PCR, and TCRdb kept only the in-frame ones, dropping some. The repertoire includes 150,000 to 170,000 clones, about 85% of them detected once, and 0.63% sits in the top ten. Trimming removed 4 bases from V and 8 bases from J, with 11 bases in between. The CDR3 runs to 12 residues. Germline V gives CDR1 SGHTA, CDR2 FQGNSA. Sequencing input: peripheral blood. This rearrangement joins TRBV7-2 to TRBJ1-2; D is unclear. This clonotype was obtained from a man in his fifties or sixties with COVID-19, enrolled during active disease. The CDR3 loop is CASSSDLRGYTF. The CDR3 DNA follows: TGTGCCAGCAGCTCCGACTTGCGGGGCTACACCTTC.